This TCR beta chain stems from a study of identical twins. This clonotype has just a few counts. V lost 6 bases and J 0 bases, leaving 11 bases between the germline ends. Germline assignment: CDR1 MNHNS and CDR2 SASEGT. The CDR3 runs to 14 residues. A universal primer site was added by template switching, and unique molecular identifiers were carried by the cDNA. TCRdb re-called the 5' RACE reads with MiXCR, one entry per CDR3 protein. The sample lists roughly 770,000 distinct CDR3 sequences; around a sixth were seen once. These data were also reused for a study on T cells expressing NK-cell markers.

The sequenced sample consisted of PBMCs. This rearrangement joins TRBV6-1 to TRBJ1-1; a weak D match, TRBD1 (6 bases). The TCR sequence derives from a woman aged 18-29 years in good health. The CDR3 sequence is CASRAGEVNTEAFF. DNA for the CDR3: TGTGCCAGCAGGGCAGGGGAAGTGAACACTGAAGCTTTCTTT.